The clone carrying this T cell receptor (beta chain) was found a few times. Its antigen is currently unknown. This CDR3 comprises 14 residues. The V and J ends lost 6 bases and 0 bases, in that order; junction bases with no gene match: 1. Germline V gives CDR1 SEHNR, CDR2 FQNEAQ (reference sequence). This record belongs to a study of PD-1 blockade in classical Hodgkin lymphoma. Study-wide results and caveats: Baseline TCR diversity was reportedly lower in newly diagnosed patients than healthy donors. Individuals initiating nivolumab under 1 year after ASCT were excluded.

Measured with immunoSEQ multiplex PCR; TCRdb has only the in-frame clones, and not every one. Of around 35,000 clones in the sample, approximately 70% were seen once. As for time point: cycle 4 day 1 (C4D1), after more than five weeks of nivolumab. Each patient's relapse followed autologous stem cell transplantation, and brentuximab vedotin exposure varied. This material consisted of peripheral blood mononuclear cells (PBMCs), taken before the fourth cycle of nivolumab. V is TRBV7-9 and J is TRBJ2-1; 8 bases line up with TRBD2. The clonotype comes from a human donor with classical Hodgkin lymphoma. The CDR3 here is CASRLAGSYNEQFF. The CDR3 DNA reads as TGTGCCAGCAGGCTAGCGGGCTCCTACAATGAGCAGTTCTTC.